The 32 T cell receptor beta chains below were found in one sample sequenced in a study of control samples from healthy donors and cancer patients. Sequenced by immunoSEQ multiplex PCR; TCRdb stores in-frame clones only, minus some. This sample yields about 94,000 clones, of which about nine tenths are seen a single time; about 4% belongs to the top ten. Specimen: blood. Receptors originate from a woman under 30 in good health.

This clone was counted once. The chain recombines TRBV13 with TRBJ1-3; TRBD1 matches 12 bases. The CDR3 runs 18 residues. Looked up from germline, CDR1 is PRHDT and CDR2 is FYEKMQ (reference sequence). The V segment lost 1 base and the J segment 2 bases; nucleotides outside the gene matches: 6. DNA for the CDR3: TGTGCCAGCAGCTTAGAGGGACAGGGGGCACAGACTGGAAACACCATATATTTT. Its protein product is CASSLEGQGAQTGNTIYF. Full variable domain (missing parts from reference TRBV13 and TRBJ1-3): AAGVIQSPRHLIKEKRETATLKCYPIPRHDTVYWYQQGPGQDPQFLISFYEKMQSDKGSIPDRFSAQQFSDYHSELNMSSLELGDSALYFCASSLEGQGAQTGNTIYFGEGSWLTVV.

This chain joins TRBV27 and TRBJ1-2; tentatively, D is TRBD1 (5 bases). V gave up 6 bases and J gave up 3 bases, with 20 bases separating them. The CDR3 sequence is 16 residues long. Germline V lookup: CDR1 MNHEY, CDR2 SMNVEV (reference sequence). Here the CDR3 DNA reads TGTGCCAGCAGCCGGCAGTCCAGGCGGGGGGACTATGGCTACACCTTC. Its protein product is CASSRQSRRGDYGYTF.

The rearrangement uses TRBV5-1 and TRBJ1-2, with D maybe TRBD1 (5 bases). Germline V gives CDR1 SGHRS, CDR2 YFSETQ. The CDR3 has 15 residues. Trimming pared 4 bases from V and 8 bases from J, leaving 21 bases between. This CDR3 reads CASSVQDGKQRGYTF. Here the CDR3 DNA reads TGCGCCAGCAGCGTACAGGATGGCAAGCAACGAGGCTACACCTTC.

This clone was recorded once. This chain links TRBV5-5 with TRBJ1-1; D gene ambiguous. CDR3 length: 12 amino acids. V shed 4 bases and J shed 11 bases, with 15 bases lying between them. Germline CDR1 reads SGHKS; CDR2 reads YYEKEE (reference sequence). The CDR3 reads CASSPLGEGAFF. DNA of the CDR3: TGTGCCAGCAGCCCCCTTGGGGAGGGCGCTTTCTTT. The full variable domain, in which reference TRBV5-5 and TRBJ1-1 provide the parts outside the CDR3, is DAGVTQSPTHLIKTRGQQVTLRCSPISGHKSVSWYQQVLGQGPQFIFQYYEKEERGRGNFPDRFSARQFPNYSSELNVNALLLGDSALYLCASSPLGEGAFFGQGTRLTVV.

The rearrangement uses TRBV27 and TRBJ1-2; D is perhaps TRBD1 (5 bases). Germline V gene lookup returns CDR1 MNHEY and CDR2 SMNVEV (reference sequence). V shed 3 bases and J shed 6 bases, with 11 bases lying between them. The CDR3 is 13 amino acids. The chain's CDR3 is CASSFRAGHGYTF. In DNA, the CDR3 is TGTGCCAGCAGTTTTCGGGCAGGGCATGGCTACACCTTC.

This chain's CDR3 is CASSQQLGNEQYF. The CDR3 DNA reads as TGTGCCAGTAGTCAGCAGCTAGGCAACGAGCAGTACTTC. This sequence joins TRBV19 and TRBJ2-7, with D unclear. The germline V and J ends were trimmed by 5 bases and 5 bases, with 13 bases remaining between them. There are 13 residues in the CDR3. The germline CDR1 and CDR2 sequences are LNHDA and SQIVND (reference sequence).

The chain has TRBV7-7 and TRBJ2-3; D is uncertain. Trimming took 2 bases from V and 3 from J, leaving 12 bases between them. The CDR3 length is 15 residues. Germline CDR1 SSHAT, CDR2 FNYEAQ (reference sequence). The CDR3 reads CASSLLASVTDTQYF. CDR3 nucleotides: TGTGCCAGCAGCTTACTGGCGTCGGTAACAGATACGCAGTATTTT.

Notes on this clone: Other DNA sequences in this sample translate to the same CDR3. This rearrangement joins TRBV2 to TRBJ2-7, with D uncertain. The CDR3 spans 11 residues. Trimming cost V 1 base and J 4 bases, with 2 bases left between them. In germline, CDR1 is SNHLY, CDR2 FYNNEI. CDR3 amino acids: CASSEGYEQYF. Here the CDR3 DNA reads TGTGCCAGCAGTGAAGGGTACGAGCAGTACTTC. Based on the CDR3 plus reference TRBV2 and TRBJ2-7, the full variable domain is EPEVTQTPSHQVTQMGQEVILRCVPISNHLYFYWYRQILGQKVEFLVSFYNNEISEKSEIFDDQFSVERPDGSNFTLKIRSTKLEDSAMYFCASSEGYEQYFGPGTRLTVT.

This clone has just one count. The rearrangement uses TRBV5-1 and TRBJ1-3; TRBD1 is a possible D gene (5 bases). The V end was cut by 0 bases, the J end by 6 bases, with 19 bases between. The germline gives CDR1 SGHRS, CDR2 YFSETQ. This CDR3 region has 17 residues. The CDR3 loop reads CASSLEFAEGLTNTIYF. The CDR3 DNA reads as TGCGCCAGCAGCTTGGAATTTGCGGAGGGGTTGACAAACACCATATATTTT.

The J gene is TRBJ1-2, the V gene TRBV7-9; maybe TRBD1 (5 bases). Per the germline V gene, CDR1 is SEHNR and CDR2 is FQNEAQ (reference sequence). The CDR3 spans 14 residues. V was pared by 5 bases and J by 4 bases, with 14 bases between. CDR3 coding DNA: TGTGCCAGCAGCCCGGGACCGCCGCTCTATGGCTACACCTTC. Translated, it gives CASSPGPPLYGYTF. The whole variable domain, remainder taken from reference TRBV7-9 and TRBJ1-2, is DTGVSQNPRHKITKRGQNVTFRCDPISEHNRLYWYRQTLGQGPEFLTYFQNEAQLEKSRLLSDRFSAERPKGSFSTLEIQRTEQGDSAMYLCASSPGPPLYGYTFGSGTRLTVV.

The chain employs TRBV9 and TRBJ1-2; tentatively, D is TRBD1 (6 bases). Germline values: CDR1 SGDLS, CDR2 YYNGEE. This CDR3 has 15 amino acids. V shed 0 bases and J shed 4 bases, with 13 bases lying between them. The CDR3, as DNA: TGTGCCAGCAGCGTAGACCAGGGGCGCTCCTATGGCTACACCTTC. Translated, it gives CASSVDQGRSYGYTF.

The CDR3: CASSARLGSEQYF. The CDR3, as DNA: TGTGCCAGCAGCGCCAGACTAGGAAGCGAGCAGTACTTC. The chain joins TRBV3-1 (or the pseudogene TRBV3-2) to TRBJ2-7; D may be TRBD2 (6 bases). This CDR3 is 13 amino acids long. CDR1 is LGHDT and CDR2 is YNNKEL in the germline V gene (reference sequence). The V and J ends lost 5 bases and 6 bases respectively, with 14 bases between them.

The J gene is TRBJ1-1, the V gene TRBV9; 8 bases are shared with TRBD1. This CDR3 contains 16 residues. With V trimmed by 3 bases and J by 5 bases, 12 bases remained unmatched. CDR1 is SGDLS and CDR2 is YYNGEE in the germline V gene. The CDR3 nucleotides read TGTGCCAGCAGCGAGACAGGGGCCCTCCCCGAGACTGAAGCTTTCTTT. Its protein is CASSETGALPETEAFF.

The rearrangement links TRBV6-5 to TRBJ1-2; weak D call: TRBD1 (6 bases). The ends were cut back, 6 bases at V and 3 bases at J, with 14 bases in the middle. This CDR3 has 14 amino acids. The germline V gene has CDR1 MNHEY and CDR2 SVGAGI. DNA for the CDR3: TGTGCCAGCAGGATGGACAGTGGGGACTATGGCTACACCTTC. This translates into CASRMDSGDYGYTF.

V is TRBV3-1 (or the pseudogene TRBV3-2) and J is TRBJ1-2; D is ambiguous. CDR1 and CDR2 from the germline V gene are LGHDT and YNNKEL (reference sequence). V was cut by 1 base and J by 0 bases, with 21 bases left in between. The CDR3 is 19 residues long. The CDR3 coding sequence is TGTGCCAGCAGCCAAGGTTCATGGGGTACCCGCCACACTAACTATGGCTACACCTTC. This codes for CASSQGSWGTRHTNYGYTF.

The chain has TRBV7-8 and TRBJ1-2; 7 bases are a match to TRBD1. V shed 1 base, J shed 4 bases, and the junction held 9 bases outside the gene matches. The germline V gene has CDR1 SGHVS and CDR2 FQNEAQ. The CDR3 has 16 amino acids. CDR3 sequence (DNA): TGTGCCAGCAGCTTAGAGATTGTTCGGACAGGCTATGGCTACACCTTC. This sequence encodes CASSLEIVRTGYGYTF.

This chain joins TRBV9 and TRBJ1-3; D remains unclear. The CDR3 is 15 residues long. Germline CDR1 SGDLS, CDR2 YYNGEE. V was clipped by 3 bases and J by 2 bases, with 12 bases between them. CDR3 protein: CASSGTYGPGNTIYF. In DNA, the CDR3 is TGTGCCAGCAGCGGAACTTATGGGCCTGGAAACACCATATATTTT. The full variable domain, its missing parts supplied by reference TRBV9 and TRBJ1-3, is DSGVTQTPKHLITATGQRVTLRCSPRSGDLSVYWYQQSLDQGLQFLIQYYNGEERAKGNILERFSAQQFPDLHSELNLSSLELGDSALYFCASSGTYGPGNTIYFGEGSWLTVV.

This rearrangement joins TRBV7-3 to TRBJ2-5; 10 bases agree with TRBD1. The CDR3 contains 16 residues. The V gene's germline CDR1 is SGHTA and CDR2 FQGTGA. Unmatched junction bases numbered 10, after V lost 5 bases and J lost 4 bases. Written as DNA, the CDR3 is TGTGCCAGCAGCGAACTAGGACAGGGGGTATCAGAGACCCAGTACTTC. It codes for CASSELGQGVSETQYF.

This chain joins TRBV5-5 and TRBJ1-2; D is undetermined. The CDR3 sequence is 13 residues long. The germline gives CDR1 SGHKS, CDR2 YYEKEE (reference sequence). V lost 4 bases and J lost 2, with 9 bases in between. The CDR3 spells CASSLARNYGYTF. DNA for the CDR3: TGTGCCAGCAGCCTGGCCAGGAACTATGGCTACACCTTC.

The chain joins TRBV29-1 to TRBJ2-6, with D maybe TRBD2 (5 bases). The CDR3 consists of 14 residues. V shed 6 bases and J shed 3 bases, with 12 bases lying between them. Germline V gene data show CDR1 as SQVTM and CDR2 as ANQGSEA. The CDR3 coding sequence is TGCAGCGTCGGCCTCCGGGATGGGGCCAACGTCCTGACTTTC. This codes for CSVGLRDGANVLTF.

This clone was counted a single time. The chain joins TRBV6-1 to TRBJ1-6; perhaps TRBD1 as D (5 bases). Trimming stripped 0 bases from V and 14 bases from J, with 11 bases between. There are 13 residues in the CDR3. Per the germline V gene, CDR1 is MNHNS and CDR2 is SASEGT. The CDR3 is CASSEAEGFTLHF. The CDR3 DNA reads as TGTGCCAGCAGTGAAGCGGAGGGGTTCACCCTCCACTTT.

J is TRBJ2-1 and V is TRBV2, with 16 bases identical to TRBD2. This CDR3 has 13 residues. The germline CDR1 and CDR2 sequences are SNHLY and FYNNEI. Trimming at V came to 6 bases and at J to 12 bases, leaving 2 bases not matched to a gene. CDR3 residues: CASRGLAGGRQFF. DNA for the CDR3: TGTGCCAGCAGGGGACTAGCGGGGGGGCGGCAGTTCTTC.

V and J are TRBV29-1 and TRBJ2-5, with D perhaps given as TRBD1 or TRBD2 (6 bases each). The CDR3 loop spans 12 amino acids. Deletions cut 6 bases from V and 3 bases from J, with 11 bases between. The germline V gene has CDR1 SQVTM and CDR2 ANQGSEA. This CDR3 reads CSVGGFKETQYF. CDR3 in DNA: TGCAGCGTGGGGGGCTTTAAAGAGACCCAGTACTTC.

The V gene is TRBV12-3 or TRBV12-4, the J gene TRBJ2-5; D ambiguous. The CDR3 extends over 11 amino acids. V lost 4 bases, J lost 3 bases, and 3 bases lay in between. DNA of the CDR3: TGTGCCAGCAGTTGGAAAGAGACCCAGTACTTC. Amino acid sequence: CASSWKETQYF.

In DNA, the CDR3 is TGTGCCAGCACGGGGACGCAAGAGACCCAGTACTTC. Its translation is CASTGTQETQYF. The gene calls are TRBV7-9 and TRBJ2-5; D assignment may be TRBD1 or TRBD2 (5 bases each). CDR1 is SEHNR, CDR2 FQNEAQ, per germline (reference sequence). With 7 bases removed from V and 2 bases from J, the gap between germline ends came to 8 bases. This CDR3 has 12 residues.

CDR3 in amino acids: CASSFNADTQYF. CDR3 in DNA: TGTGCCAGCAGTTTCAATGCAGATACGCAGTATTTT. This rearrangement joins TRBV2 to TRBJ2-3; no clear D. The V gene's germline CDR1 is SNHLY and CDR2 FYNNEI. Trimming pared 5 bases from V and 4 bases from J, leaving 7 bases between. This CDR3 has 12 residues.

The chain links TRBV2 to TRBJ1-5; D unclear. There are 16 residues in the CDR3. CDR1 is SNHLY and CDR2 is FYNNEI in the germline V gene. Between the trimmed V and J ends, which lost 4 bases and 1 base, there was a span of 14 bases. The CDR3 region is CASSVESPSSNQPQHF. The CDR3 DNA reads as TGTGCCAGCAGTGTAGAATCCCCTTCAAGCAATCAGCCCCAGCATTTT.

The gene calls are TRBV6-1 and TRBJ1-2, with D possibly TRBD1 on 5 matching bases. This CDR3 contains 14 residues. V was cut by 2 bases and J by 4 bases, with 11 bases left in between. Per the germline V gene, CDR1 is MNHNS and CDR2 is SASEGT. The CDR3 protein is CASSEPGVPYGYTF. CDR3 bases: TGTGCCAGCAGTGAACCGGGGGTTCCCTATGGCTACACCTTC.

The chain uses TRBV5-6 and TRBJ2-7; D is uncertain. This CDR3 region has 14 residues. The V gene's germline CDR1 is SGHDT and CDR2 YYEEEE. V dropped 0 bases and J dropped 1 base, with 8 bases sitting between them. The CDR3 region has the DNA TGTGCCAGCAGCTTGGGTTACGGATCCTACGAGCAGTACTTC. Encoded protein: CASSLGYGSYEQYF.

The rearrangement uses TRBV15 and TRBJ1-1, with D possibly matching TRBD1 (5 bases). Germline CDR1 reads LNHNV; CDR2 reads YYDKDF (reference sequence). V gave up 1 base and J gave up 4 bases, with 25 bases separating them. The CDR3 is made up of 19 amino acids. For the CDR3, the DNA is TGTGCCACCAGCAGAGCCCCCCACCTCGAACCTCAGGGAAGCACTGAAGCTTTCTTT. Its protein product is CATSRAPHLEPQGSTEAFF.

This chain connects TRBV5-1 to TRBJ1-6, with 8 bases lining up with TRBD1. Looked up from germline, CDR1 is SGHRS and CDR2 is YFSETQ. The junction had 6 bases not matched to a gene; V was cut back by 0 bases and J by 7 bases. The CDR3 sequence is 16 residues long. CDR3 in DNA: TGCGCCAGCAGCTTGGCGGGGGACAGGTTCAATTCACCCCTCCACTTT. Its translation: CASSLAGDRFNSPLHF.

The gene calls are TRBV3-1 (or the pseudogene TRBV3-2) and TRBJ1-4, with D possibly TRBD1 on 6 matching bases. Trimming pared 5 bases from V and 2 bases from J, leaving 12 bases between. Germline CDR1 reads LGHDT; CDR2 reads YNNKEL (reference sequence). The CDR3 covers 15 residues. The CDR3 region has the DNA TGTGCCAGCAGCGCCCGACAGGAGACTAATGAAAAACTGTTTTTT. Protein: CASSARQETNEKLFF.